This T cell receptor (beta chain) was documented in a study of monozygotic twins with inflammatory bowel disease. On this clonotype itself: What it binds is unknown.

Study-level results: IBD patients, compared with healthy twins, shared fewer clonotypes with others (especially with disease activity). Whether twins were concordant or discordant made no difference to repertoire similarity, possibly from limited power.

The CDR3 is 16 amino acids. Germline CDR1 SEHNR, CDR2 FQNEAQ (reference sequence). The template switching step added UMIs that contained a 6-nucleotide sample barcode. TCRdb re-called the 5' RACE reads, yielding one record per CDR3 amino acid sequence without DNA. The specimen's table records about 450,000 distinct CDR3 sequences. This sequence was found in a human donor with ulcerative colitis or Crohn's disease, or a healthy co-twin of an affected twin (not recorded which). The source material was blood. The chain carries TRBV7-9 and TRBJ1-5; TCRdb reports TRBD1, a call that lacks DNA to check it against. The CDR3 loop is CASSPDRVGNNQPQHF.